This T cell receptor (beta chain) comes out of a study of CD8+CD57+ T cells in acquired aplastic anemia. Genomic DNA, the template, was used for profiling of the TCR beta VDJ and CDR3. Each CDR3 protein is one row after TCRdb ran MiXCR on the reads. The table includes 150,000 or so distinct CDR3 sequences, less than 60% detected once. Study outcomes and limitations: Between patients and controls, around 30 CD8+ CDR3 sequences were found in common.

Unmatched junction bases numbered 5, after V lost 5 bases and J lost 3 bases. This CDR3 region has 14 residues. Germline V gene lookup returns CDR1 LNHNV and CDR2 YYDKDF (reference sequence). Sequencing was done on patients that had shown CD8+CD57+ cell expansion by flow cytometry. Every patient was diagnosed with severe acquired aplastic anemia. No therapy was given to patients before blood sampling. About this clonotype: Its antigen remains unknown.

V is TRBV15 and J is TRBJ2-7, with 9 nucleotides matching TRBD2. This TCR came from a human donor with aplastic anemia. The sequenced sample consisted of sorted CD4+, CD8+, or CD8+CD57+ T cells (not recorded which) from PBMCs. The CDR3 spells CATSGSGRIYEQYF. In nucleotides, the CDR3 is TGTGCCACCAGCGGAAGCGGGAGGATCTACGAGCAGTACTTC.